Following are 25 T cell receptor beta chains from one sample sequenced in a study of radiation and T cells in renal cell carcinoma. Assay: immunoSEQ multiplex PCR; the TCRdb copy retains only in-frame clones and omits some. The sample lists roughly 150,000 clones; roughly 86% were seen once. Time point described: blood 2 weeks post-SBRT. Treatment in this sample: 15 Gy SBRT to primary tumor, nephrectomy 4 weeks later. This specimen consisted of blood, obtained from a patient whose treatment included radiotherapy and nephrectomy. The receptors derive from a woman between 45 and 65 years old with renal cell carcinoma.

This chain connects TRBV6-1 to TRBJ2-2; 9 nucleotides agree with TRBD2. Germline-derived CDR1 and CDR2 are MNHNS and SASEGT. V dropped 3 bases and J dropped 6; count of bases not matched to a gene: 5. The CDR3 has 15 amino acids. The CDR3 is CASSDLAGVPGELFF. DNA for the CDR3: TGTGCCAGCAGTGATTTAGCGGGGGTTCCCGGGGAGCTGTTTTTT.

The chain joins TRBV5-6 to TRBJ1-6, with D possibly TRBD1 on 5 matching bases. The CDR3 consists of 14 residues. Germline CDR1 and CDR2: SGHDT and YYEEEE. Trimming removed 6 bases from V and 9 bases from J, with 16 bases in between. The CDR3 spells CASNQGDRGSPLHF. The CDR3 nucleotides read TGTGCCAGCAATCAGGGAGACAGAGGTTCACCCCTCCACTTT.

The J gene is TRBJ1-1, the V gene TRBV18, with D uncertain. From germline, CDR1 is KGHSH and CDR2 LQKENI. This CDR3 comprises 11 residues. Trimming took off 5 bases at V and 7 bases at J, with 8 bases between the two ends. This CDR3 is CASSIWGEAFF. The CDR3, as DNA: TGTGCCAGCTCAATCTGGGGTGAAGCTTTCTTT. Full variable domain (outside the CDR3, taken from reference TRBV18 and TRBJ1-1): NAGVMQNPRHLVRRRGQEARLRCSPMKGHSHVYWYRQLPEEGLKFMVYLQKENIIDESGMPKERFSAEFPKEGPSILRIQQVVRGDSAAYFCASSIWGEAFFGQGTRLTVV.

The J gene is TRBJ2-3, the V gene TRBV4-1; TRBD2 agrees at 9 bases. The CDR3 is made up of 16 amino acids. The ends lost 3 bases at V and 1 base at J; junction bases unmatched: 5. CDR1 is MGHRA, CDR2 YSYEKL, per germline. The CDR3 nucleotides are TGCGCCAGCAGCCACCTTAGCGGGGGCCGCACAGATACGCAGTATTTT. This sequence encodes CASSHLSGGRTDTQYF.

This chain links TRBV4-2 with TRBJ2-5; the D gene could be TRBD1 or TRBD2 (5 bases each). Trimming cost V 1 base and J 0 bases, with 15 bases left between them. The CDR3 sequence is 17 residues long. Germline-derived CDR1 and CDR2 are LGHNA and YNFKEQ. This chain's CDR3 is CASSQGDGHINQETQYF. The CDR3 DNA reads TGTGCCAGCAGCCAAGGGGACGGCCATATAAACCAAGAGACCCAGTACTTC.

The chain links TRBV5-1 to TRBJ2-2; no clear D. The CDR3 consists of 16 residues. Trimming left V 0 bases short and J 6 bases short, with 15 bases between. Germline V gives CDR1 SGHRS, CDR2 YFSETQ. CDR3: CASSLVEGRVAGELFF. CDR3 in DNA: TGCGCCAGCAGCTTGGTAGAAGGGCGAGTGGCCGGGGAGCTGTTTTTT.

The chain couples TRBV4-1 to TRBJ2-2; 9 nucleotides match TRBD1. The germline CDR1 and CDR2 sequences are MGHRA and YSYEKL. This CDR3 region has 15 residues. Losses at the gene ends were 4 bases for V and 6 bases for J; bases not matched to a gene: 6. The CDR3 loop is CASSRGTGRAGELFF. The CDR3 DNA is TGCGCCAGCAGCCGGGGGACAGGGAGGGCCGGGGAGCTGTTTTTT.

The chain uses TRBV6-5 and TRBJ1-1; no clear D. The CDR3 is 10 residues long. Germline V lookup: CDR1 MNHEY, CDR2 SVGAGI. Deletions cut 10 bases from V and 7 bases from J, with 10 bases between. The CDR3 DNA reads TGTGCCACCAAACGGGATGAAGCTTTCTTT. This gives the protein CATKRDEAFF.

V usage is TRBV23-1 and J usage is TRBJ1-2, with D uncertain. TRBV23-1 is placed among ORFs of uncertain function. V lost 2 bases to trimming and J lost 1 base, with 11 bases between them. The CDR3 runs to 15 residues. This CDR3 is CASSQNQQSNYGYTF. CDR3 bases: TGCGCCAGCAGTCAAAATCAACAGAGTAACTATGGCTACACCTTC.

The V call is TRBV6-1, the J call TRBJ1-2; 10 positions agree with TRBD1. The ends lost 4 bases at V and 4 bases at J; junction bases unmatched: 9. Germline-derived CDR1 and CDR2 are MNHNS and SASEGT. This CDR3 is 16 amino acids long. This chain's CDR3 is CASSVGQGIGVYGYTF. The DNA for the CDR3 is TGTGCCAGCAGTGTGGGACAGGGGATCGGTGTCTATGGCTACACCTTC.

The V and J genes are TRBV30 and TRBJ1-6, with D unclear. This CDR3 is built from 15 residues. CDR1 and CDR2 from the germline V gene are GTSNPN and SVGIG (reference sequence). Between the trimmed V and J ends, which lost 3 bases and 5 bases, there was a span of 14 bases. CDR3 bases: TGTGCCTGGAGAGGCGGGCAGCCCAATAATTCACCCCTCCACTTT. Protein product: CAWRGGQPNNSPLHF. The full variable domain, its missing parts supplied by reference TRBV30 and TRBJ1-6, is SQTIHQWPATLVQPVGSPLSLECTVEGTSNPNLYWYRQAAGRGLQLLFYSVGIGQISSEVPQNLSASRPQDRQFILSSKKLLLSDSGFYLCAWRGGQPNNSPLHFGNGTRLTVT.

The table lists this clone with a few counts. The chain carries TRBV7-8 and TRBJ1-1, with 7 positions matching TRBD1. The CDR3 is made up of 12 amino acids. The V gene end was trimmed by 5 bases and the J gene end by 7 bases; junction bases not matched to a gene: 4. The germline V gene encodes CDR1 SGHVS and CDR2 FQNEAQ. CDR3 coding DNA: TGTGCCAGCAGCCAGACAGGGTTTGAAGCTTTCTTT. It is translated as CASSQTGFEAFF.

V and J are TRBV9 and TRBJ1-1; TRBD1 might be the D (5 bases). V lost 4 bases to trimming and J lost 8 bases, with 18 bases between them. The CDR3 contains 14 residues. Per germline, CDR1 SGDLS and CDR2 YYNGEE. CDR3: CASSPWTRGEEAFF. For the CDR3, the DNA is TGTGCCAGCAGCCCCTGGACACGTGGGGAAGAAGCTTTCTTT.

The genes are TRBV29-1 and TRBJ2-7; the match to TRBD1 covers 7 bases. The CDR3 contains 13 residues. V dropped 6 bases and J dropped 0; count of bases not matched to a gene: 5. Germline V gives CDR1 SQVTM, CDR2 ANQGSEA. Here the CDR3 reads CSVSRTGSYEQYF. In DNA, the CDR3 is TGCAGCGTCTCGAGGACAGGCTCCTACGAGCAGTACTTC.

The CDR3 DNA sequence: TGTGCCAGCAGCGTAGGTAGGCAAGAGACCCAGTACTTC. Amino acids: CASSVGRQETQYF. J is TRBJ2-5 and V is TRBV9; D uncertain. Trimming pared 0 bases from V and 2 bases from J, leaving 5 bases between. Germline V gene sequence: CDR1 SGDLS, CDR2 YYNGEE. The CDR3 runs 13 residues.

The chain has TRBV7-2 and TRBJ1-3; 10 positions agree with TRBD1. In germline, CDR1 is SGHTA, CDR2 FQGNSA. The trim removed 2 bases at V and 1 base at J, leaving 8 bases unmatched. The CDR3 sequence is 18 residues long. CDR3 sequence (DNA): TGTGCCAGCAGCTTAACGTCCGACAGGGGGCGTTCTGGAAACACCATATATTTT. It codes for CASSLTSDRGRSGNTIYF.

This chain joins TRBV18 and TRBJ2-3; TRBD1 aligns across 10 bases. V shed 3 bases and J 2 bases; nucleotides not matched to a gene: 8. Germline V gives CDR1 KGHSH, CDR2 LQKENI. The CDR3 sequence is 17 residues long. The CDR3: CASSPQKTGGNTDTQYF. The CDR3 nucleotides read TGTGCCAGCTCACCCCAGAAGACAGGGGGCAACACAGATACGCAGTATTTT.

This clone was picked up one time. The gene calls are TRBV7-6 and TRBJ1-5; D is unclear. This CDR3 comprises 18 residues. V lost 3 bases, J lost 1 base, and 19 bases lay in between. Germline V gene lookup returns CDR1 SGHVS and CDR2 FNYEAQ. In nucleotides, the CDR3 is TGTGCCAGCAGCTTTTGGGCCGCTAGCCCCGCGAGCAATCAGCCCCAGCATTTT. Residues: CASSFWAASPASNQPQHF.

This chain connects TRBV30 to TRBJ2-7, with D possibly TRBD1 on 6 matching bases. V shed 3 bases and J shed 7 bases, with 25 bases lying between them. CDR3 length equals 16 residues. Germline V gene sequence: CDR1 GTSNPN, CDR2 SVGIG (reference sequence). The CDR3 here is CAWSPTGLSSQGEQYF. CDR3 nucleotide sequence: TGTGCCTGGAGCCCGACAGGTTTATCTTCTCAAGGAGAGCAGTACTTC.

J is TRBJ2-2 and V is TRBV19, with D possibly TRBD2 on 5 matching bases. The CDR3 is 15 amino acids. Germline values: CDR1 LNHDA, CDR2 SQIVND (reference sequence). V gave up 7 bases and J gave up 7 bases, with 19 bases separating them. In DNA form, the CDR3 reads TGTGCCAGTATCACAACGTCGGGGATGCACGGGGAGCTGTTTTTT. Translated, it gives CASITTSGMHGELFF. The full variable domain, completed using reference TRBV19 and TRBJ2-2, is DGGITQSPKYLFRKEGQNVTLSCEQNLNHDAMYWYRQDPGQGLRLIYYSQIVNDFQKGDIAEGYSVSREKKESFPLTVTSAQKNPTAFYLCASITTSGMHGELFFGEGSRLTVL.

For the CDR3, the DNA is TGTGCCAGCTCACCAGAAGGGTATAACTATGGCTACACCTTC. The encoded protein is CASSPEGYNYGYTF. This rearrangement joins TRBV18 to TRBJ1-2; D call uncertain. There are 14 residues in the CDR3. With 2 bases removed from V and 1 base from J, the gap between germline ends came to 8 bases. Germline V gene lookup returns CDR1 KGHSH and CDR2 LQKENI.

This sequence joins TRBV6-5 and TRBJ2-7, with D unresolved. The CDR3 is 14 residues long. Trimming took 0 bases from V and 5 from J, leaving 11 bases between them. CDR1 is MNHEY and CDR2 is SVGAGI in the germline V gene. The CDR3, as DNA: TGTGCCAGCAGTTACTCGCCCGGTTCCAACGAGCAGTACTTC. Residues: CASSYSPGSNEQYF.

The CDR3 nucleotides read TGTGCCAGTAGAAGGTTAGCCGGGGAGCTGTTTTTT. This gives the protein CASRRLAGELFF. The rearrangement uses TRBV19 and TRBJ2-2; the D is unclear. CDR1 and CDR2 from the germline V gene are LNHDA and SQIVND (reference sequence). V lost 6 bases to trimming and J lost 6 bases, with 8 bases between them. CDR3 length equals 12 residues.

This clone showed up just once. The J gene is TRBJ2-3, the V gene TRBV9; perhaps D is TRBD1 or TRBD2 (5 bases each). V dropped 0 bases and J dropped 0 bases, with 11 bases sitting between them. CDR3 size: 16 residues. Per germline, CDR1 SGDLS and CDR2 YYNGEE. CDR3 residues: CASSVVLGASTDTQYF. The CDR3 coding sequence is TGTGCCAGCAGCGTAGTTCTCGGGGCCAGCACAGATACGCAGTATTTT.

This clone appeared a few times. The genes are TRBV28 and TRBJ1-2; the match to TRBD1 covers 7 bases. The junction had 4 bases not matched to a gene; V was cut back by 5 bases and J by 1 base. This CDR3 contains 14 residues. CDR1 and CDR2 from the germline V gene are MDHEN and SYDVKM. CDR3 sequence reads: CASSTGQDNYGYTF. The DNA for the CDR3 is TGTGCCAGCAGTACAGGACAGGATAACTATGGCTACACCTTC.